These T cell receptor beta chains were read from a single sample in a study of T cell responses to AZD1222 COVID-19 vaccine. Clones were sequenced by immunoSEQ multiplex PCR, and TCRdb holds only the in-frame ones, with some missing. Here the sample spans about 140,000 clones, 90% to 95% being singletons. Material: peripheral blood, obtained on day 0 of AZD1222 vaccination. Receptors originate from an adult in good health. Both conserved end residues are part of each CDR3. A D gene is named only where the DNA matches it firmly. Size tells how often a clone was seen (once, few, many) or the class of an expanded clone, and some rows leave it out.

cdr3_nt,cdr3_aa,j_call,v_call,d_call,clone_size
TGTGCCAGCAGCTTCCAGGGCTGGAGCTCCTACGAGCAGTACTTC,CASSFQGWSSYEQYF,TRBJ2-7,TRBV7-6,-,-
TGTGCCAGTAGGGAGACAGGGGCCTACGAGCAGTACTTC,CASRETGAYEQYF,TRBJ2-7,TRBV19,TRBD1,-
TGTGCCAGCAGCTTAGGGGTGGACTATGGCTACACCTTC,CASSLGVDYGYTF,TRBJ1-2,TRBV7-9,-,-
TGCGCCAGCAGCCAAGATCGTCGACACCCTGAAGCTTTCTTT,CASSQDRRHPEAFF,TRBJ1-1,TRBV4-3,-,-
TGCGCCAGCTCCGCACCGACAGGGGGCGATGATACGCAGTATTTT,CASSAPTGGDDTQYF,TRBJ2-3,TRBV5-1,TRBD1,-
TGTGCCAGCAGCCCCACGCGGACAGGGGCGGGCTACACCTTC,CASSPTRTGAGYTF,TRBJ1-2,TRBV5-8,TRBD1,-
TGCGCCAGCAGCTGGTCAGGAGCGGCCTACGAGCAGTACTTC,CASSWSGAAYEQYF,TRBJ2-7,TRBV5-1,-,-
TGTGCCAGCAGCTCTACAGGGTATAGTGAAGCTTTCTTT,CASSSTGYSEAFF,TRBJ1-1,TRBV5-6,-,-
TGTGCCAGCTCCCGAGGCCAGAACACTGAAGCTTTCTTT,CASSRGQNTEAFF,TRBJ1-1,TRBV18,-,-
TGTGCCAGCAGCGGTAACTATGGCTACACCTTC,CASSGNYGYTF,TRBJ1-2,TRBV5-4,-,-
TGTGCCAGCAGTCGCGCTGAGGCCAAAGCCACGACTAGCGGGAGAGGCGAGCAGTACTTC,CASSRAEAKATTSGRGEQYF,TRBJ2-7,TRBV27,TRBD2,once
TGTGCCAGCAGCTTCTTGGACAGGGAAGATGGCTACACCTTC,CASSFLDREDGYTF,TRBJ1-2,TRBV7-9,TRBD1,-
TGTGCCAGCAGCTTCAGTGGAAACACCATATATTTT,CASSFSGNTIYF,TRBJ1-3,TRBV13,-,-
TGTGCCAGTAATCTACAGGGTGGTAATTCACCCCTCCACTTT,CASNLQGGNSPLHF,TRBJ1-6,TRBV19,-,many
TGTGCCAGCAGCCTCCGGGATCCCGGAAACACCATATATTTT,CASSLRDPGNTIYF,TRBJ1-3,TRBV7-2,-,-
TGTGCCAGCAGTAAGATCGGGGGCCGGACAGATACGCAGTATTTT,CASSKIGGRTDTQYF,TRBJ2-3,TRBV6-4,-,-
TGTGCCAGCAGAAGCTATGGGTCCTACGAGCAGTACTTC,CASRSYGSYEQYF,TRBJ2-7,TRBV2,-,-
TGTGCCAGCAGTCGATATGGACAGGTCTCCAATCAGCCCCAGCATTTT,CASSRYGQVSNQPQHF,TRBJ1-5,TRBV28,TRBD1,-
TGTGCCAGCAGTGAGCTGGACTCTGGCTACACCTTC,CASSELDSGYTF,TRBJ1-2,TRBV2,-,-
TGTGCCTCGGGCGTCTATGGCTACACCTTC,CASGVYGYTF,TRBJ1-2,TRBV30,-,-
TGTGCCAGCAGTATCTCTGGGGCCAACGTCCTGACTTTC,CASSISGANVLTF,TRBJ2-6,TRBV6-6,-,-
TGTGCCAGCAGCGTAGCTCTGCTAGGAGTGCAGTACTTC,CASSVALLGVQYF,TRBJ2-7,TRBV9,-,once
TGTGCCAGCTATCCCACTGAACCGGTCTATGGCTACACCTTC,CASYPTEPVYGYTF,TRBJ1-2,TRBV5-5,-,-
TGCGCCAGCAGCAGCGAGGGGTTGGGGGAAAAACTGTTTTTT,CASSSEGLGEKLFF,TRBJ1-4,TRBV5-1,-,-
TGTGCCAGCAGCTCCGCCGGACAGGGGGGTGGAAACACCATATATTTT,CASSSAGQGGGNTIYF,TRBJ1-3,TRBV7-2,TRBD1,-
TGCGCCAGCAGCTTGGAGTCCCCCGGGGAAGGAAACACCATATATTTT,CASSLESPGEGNTIYF,TRBJ1-3,TRBV5-1,-,-
TGTGCCAGCAGTTCAGCTCAAGGGACGGCCCTCGGGGAAAAACTGTTTTTT,CASSSAQGTALGEKLFF,TRBJ1-4,TRBV6-2/TRBV6-3,-,-
TGCGCCACCTCCTCACAGGGTACGAACACTGAAGCTTTCTTT,CATSSQGTNTEAFF,TRBJ1-1,TRBV5-1,-,-
TGTGCCAGCTCACCACCGGGCGCTGTACTTGACAGGGGGCGGGAGGCTTTCTTT,CASSPPGAVLDRGREAFF,TRBJ1-1,TRBV18,TRBD1,-
TGTGCCAGCAGCTCAAACCTACTACAGGGGGCGGGCGGCTACACCTTC,CASSSNLLQGAGGYTF,TRBJ1-2,TRBV7-9,TRBD1,-
TGTGCCAGCAGTGAAACGGGGGACAGATCCTACGAGCAGTACTTC,CASSETGDRSYEQYF,TRBJ2-7,TRBV6-1,-,-
TGTGCCAGCAGCCCCGGGGGGAGCGGAGGGACCCAGTACTTC,CASSPGGSGGTQYF,TRBJ2-5,TRBV27,TRBD2,-
TGCGCCAGCAGCCAAGAGGCGGGGGATCCCGGGGAGACCCAGTACTTC,CASSQEAGDPGETQYF,TRBJ2-5,TRBV4-3,TRBD2,-
TGTGCCAGCAGCCAGTGGGCTGAAGCTTTCTTT,CASSQWAEAFF,TRBJ1-1,TRBV6-2/TRBV6-3,-,-
TGTGCCAGCAGGATGAGACAGGAAGCTCACGAGCAGTACTTC,CASRMRQEAHEQYF,TRBJ2-7,TRBV28,-,-
TGTGCCAGCAGCTTTGGCGGGGAAGAGACCCAGTACTTC,CASSFGGEETQYF,TRBJ2-5,TRBV11-2,-,-
TGTGCCAGTAACTTCGGCGGCTCCTACAATGAGCAGTTCTTC,CASNFGGSYNEQFF,TRBJ2-1,TRBV19,-,-
TGTGCCAGCGATAAAGGCGCCGAGCAGTACTTC,CASDKGAEQYF,TRBJ2-7,TRBV2,-,-
TGTGCCAGCAGCTGGGGACAGGGGGTCGTCACTGAAGCTTTCTTT,CASSWGQGVVTEAFF,TRBJ1-1,TRBV5-4,TRBD1,-
TGCAGTGCTAGTCGCGGAAACACCATATATTTT,CSASRGNTIYF,TRBJ1-3,TRBV20-1,-,-
TGTGCCAGCAGCTTGGGGTCTAACACAGATACGCAGTATTTT,CASSLGSNTDTQYF,TRBJ2-3,TRBV5-4,-,-
TGTGCCAGCTCACCACTTTCCAGGGAAGAGACCCAGTACTTC,CASSPLSREETQYF,TRBJ2-5,TRBV18,-,-
TGTGCCAGCAGCCAAAGAGTTATGAACACTGAAGCTTTCTTT,CASSQRVMNTEAFF,TRBJ1-1,TRBV3-1/TRBV3-2,-,-
TGCAGCGTTGAAGAGGTGGCAGGAGACAATGAGCAGTTCTTC,CSVEEVAGDNEQFF,TRBJ2-1,TRBV29-1,-,-
TGTGCTAGTGGTTTGCCAGGGAGGGCAGATACGCAGTATTTT,CASGLPGRADTQYF,TRBJ2-3,TRBV12-5,TRBD2,once
TGCAGCGTACAGGGACGTGGGTATGGCTACACCTTC,CSVQGRGYGYTF,TRBJ1-2,TRBV29-1,-,-
TGTGCCAGCACCACACGGCAGGGCAATGAGCAGTTCTTC,CASTTRQGNEQFF,TRBJ2-1,TRBV12-3/TRBV12-4,-,-
TGTGCCAGCGTCGACTGGGCCAATGAGCAGTTCTTC,CASVDWANEQFF,TRBJ2-1,TRBV5-8,-,few
TGCGCCAGCAGCTTGGCGGGCAGGGAAAATTCACCCCTCCACTTT,CASSLAGRENSPLHF,TRBJ1-6,TRBV5-1,-,-
TGTGCCAGCAGCTTCGGCCGCATCTACGAGCAGTACTTC,CASSFGRIYEQYF,TRBJ2-7,TRBV5-6,-,-
TGTGCCACCAGCAGACCCTCAGATACGCAGTATTTT,CATSRPSDTQYF,TRBJ2-3,TRBV15,-,-
TGTGCCAGTAGTAGTACCGGGAACCCCAAAGATTTCGGCTACACCTTC,CASSSTGNPKDFGYTF,TRBJ1-2,TRBV19,-,-
TGTGCCAGCACCCGCCGGGACAGGGAAGAGACCCAGTACTTC,CASTRRDREETQYF,TRBJ2-5,TRBV14,TRBD1,once
TGCGCCAGCAGCCAAGAGCGGGGGGGCGCTACAGATACGCAGTATTTT,CASSQERGGATDTQYF,TRBJ2-3,TRBV4-3,TRBD2,-
TGTGCCAGCACCCCAGGGATCGTATATCAGCCCCAGCATTTT,CASTPGIVYQPQHF,TRBJ1-5,TRBV28,-,-